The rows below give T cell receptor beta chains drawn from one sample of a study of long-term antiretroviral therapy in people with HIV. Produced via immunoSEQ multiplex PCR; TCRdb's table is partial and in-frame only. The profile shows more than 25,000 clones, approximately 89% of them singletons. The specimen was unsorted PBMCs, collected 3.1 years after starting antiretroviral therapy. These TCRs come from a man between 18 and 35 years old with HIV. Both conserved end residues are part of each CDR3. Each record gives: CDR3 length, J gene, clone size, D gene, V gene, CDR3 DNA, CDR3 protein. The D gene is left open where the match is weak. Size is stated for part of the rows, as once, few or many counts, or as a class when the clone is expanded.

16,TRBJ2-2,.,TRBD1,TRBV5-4,TGTGCCAGCAGACCATGGACAGGGGCTGACACCGGGGAGCTGTTTTTT,CASRPWTGADTGELFF
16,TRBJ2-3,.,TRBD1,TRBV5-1,TGCGCCAGCAGCTCCGCCGGACAGGGCACCACAGATACGCAGTATTTT,CASSSAGQGTTDTQYF
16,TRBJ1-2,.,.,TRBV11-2,TGTGCCAGCAGCTTAGGGTTCGGCGGCAGGGCGTATGGCTACACCTTC,CASSLGFGGRAYGYTF
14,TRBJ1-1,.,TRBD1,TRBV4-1,TGCGCCAGCAGCTACGGGACAGCGAACACTGAAGCTTTCTTT,CASSYGTANTEAFF
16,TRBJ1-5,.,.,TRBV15,TGTGCCACCAGCAGAGGACCGAACTATAGCAATCAGCCCCAGCATTTT,CATSRGPNYSNQPQHF
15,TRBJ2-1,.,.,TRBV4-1,TGCGCCAGCAGCCAAGATCTGGGAGCCTACAATGAGCAGTTCTTC,CASSQDLGAYNEQFF
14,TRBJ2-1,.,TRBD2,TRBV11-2,TGTGCCACACAGGGTACTAGCGGGTTAAATGAGCAGTTCTTC,CATQGTSGLNEQFF
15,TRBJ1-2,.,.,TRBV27,TGTGCCAGCAGAAACCGGTCGGGACTGAGCTATGACTACACCTTC,CASRNRSGLSYDYTF
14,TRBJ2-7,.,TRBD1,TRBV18,TGTGCCAGCTCACACCGGGACAGGGTGTACGAGCAGTACTTC,CASSHRDRVYEQYF
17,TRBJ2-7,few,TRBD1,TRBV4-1,TGCGCCAGCAGCCAAGTTCCCGCCGGGACAGCAAGCTACGAGCAGTACTTC,CASSQVPAGTASYEQYF